The T cell receptor (beta chain) under discussion was sequenced for a study of PD-L1 blockade in urothelial cancer. Using immunoSEQ multiplex PCR, the repertoire was profiled, and TCRdb retains in-frame clones only, with some absent. The table lists around 87,000 clones, over 65% of them singletons. Noted time point: peripheral blood 6 weeks after treatment start. Germline CDR1 LNHDA, CDR2 SQIVND (reference sequence). The CDR3 loop spans 12 amino acids. V lost 9 bases, J lost 6 bases, and 14 bases lay in between. This chain joins TRBV19 and TRBJ1-2, with D unclear. The receptor was derived from a man between 70 and 80 years old with urothelial cancer. The sequences come from PBMCs, collected around atezolizumab (anti-PD-L1) treatment. Here the CDR3 reads CASSKRADGYTF. CDR3 DNA: TGTGCCAGCTCAAAGAGGGCGGATGGCTACACCTTC. Full variable domain (outside the CDR3, taken from reference TRBV19 and TRBJ1-2): DGGITQSPKYLFRKEGQNVTLSCEQNLNHDAMYWYRQDPGQGLRLIYYSQIVNDFQKGDIAEGYSVSREKKESFPLTVTSAQKNPTAFYLCASSKRADGYTFGSGTRLTVV.